Shown below are 4 T cell receptor beta chains from a single sample sequenced in a study of blood T cell repertoires in COVID-19. Clones were sequenced by immunoSEQ multiplex PCR, and TCRdb holds only the in-frame ones, with some missing. The table lists 70,000 to 90,000 clones, roughly three quarters of them singletons, with 24% in the top ten. Sequencing was performed on peripheral blood. Every receptor here comes from a human donor in a cohort sampled during active COVID-19.

The rearrangement uses TRBV7-9 and TRBJ1-5; maybe TRBD1 (5 bases). The CDR3 runs 16 residues. The ends were cut back, 1 base at V and 4 bases at J, with 14 bases in the middle. From germline, CDR1 is SEHNR and CDR2 FQNEAQ (reference sequence). CDR3 loop: CASSLGQGAGNQPQHF. The CDR3 DNA reads as TGTGCCAGCAGCTTAGGGCAGGGAGCGGGAAATCAGCCCCAGCATTTT. Using reference TRBV7-9 and TRBJ1-5 for the parts outside the CDR3, the full variable domain is DTGVSQNPRHKITKRGQNVTFRCDPISEHNRLYWYRQTLGQGPEFLTYFQNEAQLEKSRLLSDRFSAERPKGSFSTLEIQRTEQGDSAMYLCASSLGQGAGNQPQHFGDGTRLSIL.

The chain joins TRBV6-1 to TRBJ2-2; D might be TRBD2 (7 bases). CDR1 MNHNS and CDR2 SASEGT come from the germline V gene. Deletions cut 1 base from V and 8 bases from J, with 20 bases between. The CDR3 runs to 17 residues. The CDR3: CASSEVPGGAGSGELFF. The CDR3 DNA reads as TGTGCCAGCAGTGAAGTTCCTGGGGGGGCCGGGTCTGGGGAGCTGTTTTTT.

The chain uses TRBV7-8 and TRBJ2-3, with 8 bases fitting TRBD2. The V and J ends lost 2 bases and 4 bases, in that order; junction bases with no gene match: 14. The CDR3 consists of 18 residues. Germline CDR1 reads SGHVS; CDR2 reads FQNEAQ. The CDR3 region is CASSLLGAQREWADTQYF. The CDR3 DNA reads as TGTGCCAGCAGCTTACTTGGTGCTCAGCGGGAGTGGGCAGATACGCAGTATTTT.

The V gene is TRBV28, the J gene TRBJ2-7; 11 bases are shared with TRBD2. The germline V gene has CDR1 MDHEN and CDR2 SYDVKM. V was pared by 4 bases and J by 5 bases, with 10 bases of the junction left unmatched. This CDR3 region has 16 residues. In DNA, the CDR3 is TGTGCCAGCAGTTCCCCAGGGACTAGCGGTCGTCACGAGCAGTACTTC. Protein: CASSSPGTSGRHEQYF.